This T cell receptor beta chain was observed in a study of blood T cell repertoires in COVID-19. The V gene's germline CDR1 is DFQATT and CDR2 SNEGSKA (reference sequence). The ends lost 3 bases at V and 4 bases at J; junction bases unmatched: 6. The CDR3 covers 14 residues. Recovery among Cohort 3 donors was established by two negative PCRs, clearance, or symptom resolution. Sequenced by immunoSEQ multiplex PCR; TCRdb stores in-frame clones only, minus some. The sample has 150,000 to 200,000 clones, roughly 84% seen once. Sample: PBMCs or T cells enriched from blood (not recorded which). The clonotype originates from a man between 50 and 59 years old who had recovered from COVID-19. V and J are TRBV20-1 and TRBJ2-5; 9 nucleotides match TRBD2. CDR3 nucleotide sequence: TGCAGTGCTAGTGCAGCGGGGGGCAGAGAGACCCAGTACTTC. This encodes CSASAAGGRETQYF.